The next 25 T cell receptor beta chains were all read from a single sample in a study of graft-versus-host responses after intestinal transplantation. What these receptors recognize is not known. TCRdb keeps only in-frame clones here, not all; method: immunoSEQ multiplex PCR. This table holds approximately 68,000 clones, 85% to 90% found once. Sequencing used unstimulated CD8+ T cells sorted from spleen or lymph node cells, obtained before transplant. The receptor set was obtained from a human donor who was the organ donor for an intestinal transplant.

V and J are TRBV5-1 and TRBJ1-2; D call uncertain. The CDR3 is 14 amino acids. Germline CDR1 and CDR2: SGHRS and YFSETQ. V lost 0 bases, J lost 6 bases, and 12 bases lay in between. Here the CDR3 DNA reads TGCGCCAGCAGCTTGGTTGGAGGGATGGATGGCTACACCTTC. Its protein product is CASSLVGGMDGYTF. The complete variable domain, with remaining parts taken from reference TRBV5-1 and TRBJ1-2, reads KAGVTQTPRYLIKTRGQQVTLSCSPISGHRSVSWYQQTPGQGLQFLFEYFSETQRNKGNFPGRFSGRQFSNSRSEMNVSTLELGDSALYLCASSLVGGMDGYTFGSGTRLTVV.

This CDR3 is CASSIDAGVSPEAFF. The CDR3 DNA reads as TGTGCCAGTAGTATCGATGCAGGGGTGAGTCCTGAAGCTTTCTTT. This sequence joins TRBV19 and TRBJ1-1, with D maybe TRBD1 (6 bases). Trimming cost V 3 bases and J 6 bases, with 17 bases left between them. There are 15 residues in the CDR3. Per germline, CDR1 LNHDA and CDR2 SQIVND (reference sequence).

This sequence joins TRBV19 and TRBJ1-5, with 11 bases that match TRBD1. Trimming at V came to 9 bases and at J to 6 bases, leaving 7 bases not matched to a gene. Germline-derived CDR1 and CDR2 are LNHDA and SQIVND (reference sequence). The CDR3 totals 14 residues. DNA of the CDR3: TGTGCCAGCAGAGGGACAGGGGGTTTTCAGCCCCAGCATTTT. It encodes CASRGTGGFQPQHF.

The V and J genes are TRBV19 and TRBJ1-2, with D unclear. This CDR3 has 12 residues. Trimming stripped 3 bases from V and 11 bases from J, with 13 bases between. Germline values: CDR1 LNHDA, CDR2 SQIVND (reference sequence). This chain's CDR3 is CASSIGLLGYTF. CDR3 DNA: TGTGCCAGTAGTATCGGACTTTTGGGGTACACCTTC.

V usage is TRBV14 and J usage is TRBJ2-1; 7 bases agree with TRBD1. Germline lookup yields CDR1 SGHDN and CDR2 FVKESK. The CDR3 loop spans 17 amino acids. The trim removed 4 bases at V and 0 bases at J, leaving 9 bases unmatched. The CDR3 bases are TGTGCCAGCAGCCGACAGGGACCGGGTCGCTCCTACAATGAGCAGTTCTTC. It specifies CASSRQGPGRSYNEQFF.

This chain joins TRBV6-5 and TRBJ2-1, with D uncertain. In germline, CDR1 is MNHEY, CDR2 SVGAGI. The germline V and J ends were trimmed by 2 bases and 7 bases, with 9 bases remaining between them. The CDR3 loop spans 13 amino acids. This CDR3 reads CASSYMGVNEQFF. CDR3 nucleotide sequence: TGTGCCAGCAGTTACATGGGCGTGAATGAGCAGTTCTTC.

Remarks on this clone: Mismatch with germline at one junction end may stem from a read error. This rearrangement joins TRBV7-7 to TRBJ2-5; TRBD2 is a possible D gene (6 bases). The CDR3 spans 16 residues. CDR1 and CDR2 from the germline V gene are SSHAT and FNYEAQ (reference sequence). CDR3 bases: TGTGCTAGCAGCCCGGGGGTGTGGGCAGAGAAAGAGACCCAGTACTTC. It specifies CASSPGVWAEKETQYF.

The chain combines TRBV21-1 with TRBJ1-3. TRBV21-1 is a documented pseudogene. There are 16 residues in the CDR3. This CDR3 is CATPNSEGPSGNTIYF. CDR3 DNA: TGTGCCACCCCTAATTCGGAGGGTCCCTCTGGAAACACCATATATTTT.

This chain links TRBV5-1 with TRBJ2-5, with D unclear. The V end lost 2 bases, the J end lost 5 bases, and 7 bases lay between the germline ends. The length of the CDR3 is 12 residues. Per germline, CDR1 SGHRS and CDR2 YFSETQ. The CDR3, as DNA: TGCGCCAGCAGCTTCGATCAGGAGACCCAGTACTTC. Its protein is CASSFDQETQYF.

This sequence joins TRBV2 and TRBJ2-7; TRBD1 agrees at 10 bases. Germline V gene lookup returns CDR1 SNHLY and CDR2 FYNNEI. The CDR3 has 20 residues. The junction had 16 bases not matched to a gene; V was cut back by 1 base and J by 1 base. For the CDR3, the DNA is TGTGCCAGCAGTGAAGTAACGGGACAGGGGCTAAGCGAGGGGTCCTACGAGCAGTACGTC. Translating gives CASSEVTGQGLSEGSYEQYV.

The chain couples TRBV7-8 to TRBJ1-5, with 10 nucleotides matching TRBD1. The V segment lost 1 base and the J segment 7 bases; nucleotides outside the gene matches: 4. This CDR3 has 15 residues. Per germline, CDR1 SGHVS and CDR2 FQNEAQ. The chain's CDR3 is CASSLVDRGDQPQHF. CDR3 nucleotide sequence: TGTGCCAGCAGCTTAGTGGACAGGGGGGACCAGCCCCAGCATTTT.

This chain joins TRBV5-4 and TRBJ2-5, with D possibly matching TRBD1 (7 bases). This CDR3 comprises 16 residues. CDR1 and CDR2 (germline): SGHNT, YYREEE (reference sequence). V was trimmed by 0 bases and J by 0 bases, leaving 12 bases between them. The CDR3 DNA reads TGTGCCAGCAGCTTGGATCCAGGGGGGTACCAAGAGACCCAGTACTTC. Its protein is CASSLDPGGYQETQYF.

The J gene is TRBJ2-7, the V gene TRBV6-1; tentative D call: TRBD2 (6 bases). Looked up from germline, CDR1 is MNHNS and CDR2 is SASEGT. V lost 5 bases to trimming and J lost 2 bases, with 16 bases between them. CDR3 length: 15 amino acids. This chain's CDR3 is CASSNGGGFAYEQYV. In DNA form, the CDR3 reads TGTGCCAGCAGTAATGGGGGAGGTTTCGCCTACGAGCAGTACGTC.

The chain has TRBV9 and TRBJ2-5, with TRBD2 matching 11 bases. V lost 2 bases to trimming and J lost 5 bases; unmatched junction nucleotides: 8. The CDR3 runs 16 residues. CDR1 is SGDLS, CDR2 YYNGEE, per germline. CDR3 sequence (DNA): TGTGCCAGCAGCGTGGGTAGCGGGGGGGTTAGGGAGACCCAGTACTTC. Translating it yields CASSVGSGGVRETQYF.

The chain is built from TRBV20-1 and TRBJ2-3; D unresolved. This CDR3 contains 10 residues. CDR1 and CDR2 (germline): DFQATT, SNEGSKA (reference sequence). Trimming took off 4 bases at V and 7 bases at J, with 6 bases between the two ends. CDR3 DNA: TGCAGTGCTACCGGTCATACGCAGTATTTT. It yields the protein CSATGHTQYF.

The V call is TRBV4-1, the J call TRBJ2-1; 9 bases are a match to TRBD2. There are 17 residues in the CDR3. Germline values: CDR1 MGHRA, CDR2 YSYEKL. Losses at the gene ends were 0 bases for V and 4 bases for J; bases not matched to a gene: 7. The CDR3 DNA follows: TGCGCCAGCAGCCAAGACTGGGGTAGCGGGGGTTACAATGAGCAGTTCTTC. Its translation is CASSQDWGSGGYNEQFF.

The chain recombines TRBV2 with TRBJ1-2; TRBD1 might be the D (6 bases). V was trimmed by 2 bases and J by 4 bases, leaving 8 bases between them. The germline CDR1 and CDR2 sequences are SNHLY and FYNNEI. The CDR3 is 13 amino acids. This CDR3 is CASSESGVYGYTF. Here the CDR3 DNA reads TGTGCCAGCAGTGAATCAGGGGTCTATGGCTACACCTTC.

Written as DNA, the CDR3 is TGTGCCAGCAGTTTATCAGGGTCAGGGATTGAAGCTTTCTTT. Its protein product is CASSLSGSGIEAFF. The chain has TRBV27 and TRBJ1-1, with TRBD1 as a possible D gene (5 bases). CDR3 length: 14 amino acids. Trimming stripped 0 bases from V and 7 bases from J, with 12 bases between. The germline CDR1 and CDR2 sequences are MNHEY and SMNVEV (reference sequence).

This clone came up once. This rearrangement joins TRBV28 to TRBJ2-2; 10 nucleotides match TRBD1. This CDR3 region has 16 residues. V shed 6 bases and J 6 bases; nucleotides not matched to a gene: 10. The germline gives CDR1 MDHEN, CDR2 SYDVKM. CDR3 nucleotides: TGTGCCAGCAGCCAGGTCCGGGGACAGGGGTCCGGGGAGCTGTTTTTT. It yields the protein CASSQVRGQGSGELFF.

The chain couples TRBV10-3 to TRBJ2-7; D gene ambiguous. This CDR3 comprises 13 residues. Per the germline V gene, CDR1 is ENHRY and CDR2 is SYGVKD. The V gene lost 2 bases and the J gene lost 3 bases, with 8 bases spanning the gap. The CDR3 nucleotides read TGTGCCATCAGTGAGCTTGGCGGCTACGAGCAGTACGTC. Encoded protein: CAISELGGYEQYV.

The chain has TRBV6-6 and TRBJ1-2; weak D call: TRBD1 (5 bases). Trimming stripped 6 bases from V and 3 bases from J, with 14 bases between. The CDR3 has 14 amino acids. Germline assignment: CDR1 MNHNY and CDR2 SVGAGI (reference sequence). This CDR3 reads CASSSQSGYYGYTF. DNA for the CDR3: TGTGCCAGCAGCTCCCAGTCAGGGTACTATGGCTACACCTTC.

The CDR3 DNA follows: TGTGCCAGCAGTTTTTTGCAGGGGGCGGACACTGAAGCTTTCTTT. Translated: CASSFLQGADTEAFF. This sequence joins TRBV27 and TRBJ1-1, with 8 positions matching TRBD1. Germline lookup yields CDR1 MNHEY and CDR2 SMNVEV (reference sequence). V shed 3 bases and J 3 bases; nucleotides not matched to a gene: 6. This CDR3 spans 15 amino acids.

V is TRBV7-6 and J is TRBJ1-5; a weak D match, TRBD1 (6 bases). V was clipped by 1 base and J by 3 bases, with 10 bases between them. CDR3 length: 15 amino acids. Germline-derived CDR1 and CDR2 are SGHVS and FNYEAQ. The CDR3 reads CASSLEQGNNQPQHF. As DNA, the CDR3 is TGTGCCAGCAGCTTAGAACAGGGAAACAATCAGCCCCAGCATTTT.

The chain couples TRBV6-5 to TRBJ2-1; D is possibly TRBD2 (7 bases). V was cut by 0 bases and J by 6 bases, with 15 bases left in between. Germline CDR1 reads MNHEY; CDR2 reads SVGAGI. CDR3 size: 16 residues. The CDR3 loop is CASSYSGAGAVNEQFF. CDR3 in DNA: TGTGCCAGCAGTTACTCTGGGGCGGGGGCGGTCAATGAGCAGTTCTTC.

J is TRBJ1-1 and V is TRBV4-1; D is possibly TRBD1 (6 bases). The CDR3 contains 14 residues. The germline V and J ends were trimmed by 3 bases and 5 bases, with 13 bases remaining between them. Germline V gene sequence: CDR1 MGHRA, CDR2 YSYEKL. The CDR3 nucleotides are TGCGCCAGCAGCCATGAGGGGGAGATGACTGAAGCTTTCTTT. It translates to CASSHEGEMTEAFF.